The source of this T cell receptor beta chain is a study of T-cell memory formation after mild COVID-19. This clonotype was seen a few times. Germline values: CDR1 SGHRS, CDR2 YFSETQ. The CDR3 is 17 amino acids. V gave up 3 bases and J gave up 2 bases, with 19 bases separating them. Each CDR3 protein is one row after TCRdb ran MiXCR on the 5' RACE reads. The repertoire holds approximately 490,000 distinct CDR3 sequences, with roughly 20% as singletons. This clonotype was obtained from an adult woman who had mild COVID-19 (a few samples of this study predate the infection). Cell type and time point are not known. The sample consisted of PBMCs or a T cell subset sorted from them (not recorded which). The J gene is TRBJ2-3, the V gene TRBV5-1, with D maybe TRBD2 (6 bases). CDR3 amino acids: CASSSPTTPSDTDTQYF. DNA of the CDR3: TGCGCCAGCAGCTCGCCAACTACCCCTAGCGACACAGATACGCAGTATTTT.